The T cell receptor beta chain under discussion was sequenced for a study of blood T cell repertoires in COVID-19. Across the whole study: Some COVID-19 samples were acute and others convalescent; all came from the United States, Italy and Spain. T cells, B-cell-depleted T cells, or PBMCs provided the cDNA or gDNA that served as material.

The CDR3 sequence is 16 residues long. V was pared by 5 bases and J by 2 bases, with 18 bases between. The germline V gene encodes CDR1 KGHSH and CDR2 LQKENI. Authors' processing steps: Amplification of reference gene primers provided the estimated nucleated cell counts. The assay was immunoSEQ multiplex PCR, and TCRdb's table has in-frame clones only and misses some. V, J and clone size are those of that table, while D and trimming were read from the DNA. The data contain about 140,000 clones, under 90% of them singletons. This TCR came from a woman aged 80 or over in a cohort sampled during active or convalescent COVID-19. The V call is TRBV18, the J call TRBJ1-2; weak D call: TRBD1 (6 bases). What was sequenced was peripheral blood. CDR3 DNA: TGTGCCAGCTCATCAACGCGACAGGAGTCCAACTATGGCTACACCTTC. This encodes CASSSTRQESNYGYTF.